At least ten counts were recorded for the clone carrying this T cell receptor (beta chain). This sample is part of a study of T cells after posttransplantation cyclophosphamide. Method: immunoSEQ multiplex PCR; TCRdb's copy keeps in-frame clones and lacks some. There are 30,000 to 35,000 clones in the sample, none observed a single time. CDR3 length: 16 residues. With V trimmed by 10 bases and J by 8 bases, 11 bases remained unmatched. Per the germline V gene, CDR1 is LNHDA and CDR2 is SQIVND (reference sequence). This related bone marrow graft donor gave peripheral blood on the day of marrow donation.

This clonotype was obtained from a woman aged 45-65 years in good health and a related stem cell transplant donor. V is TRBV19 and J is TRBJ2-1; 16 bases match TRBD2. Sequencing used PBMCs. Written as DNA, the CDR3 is TGTGCCACCAATTATGGGGGACTAGCGGGAGGGGATGAGCAGTTCTTC. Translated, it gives CATNYGGLAGGDEQFF.